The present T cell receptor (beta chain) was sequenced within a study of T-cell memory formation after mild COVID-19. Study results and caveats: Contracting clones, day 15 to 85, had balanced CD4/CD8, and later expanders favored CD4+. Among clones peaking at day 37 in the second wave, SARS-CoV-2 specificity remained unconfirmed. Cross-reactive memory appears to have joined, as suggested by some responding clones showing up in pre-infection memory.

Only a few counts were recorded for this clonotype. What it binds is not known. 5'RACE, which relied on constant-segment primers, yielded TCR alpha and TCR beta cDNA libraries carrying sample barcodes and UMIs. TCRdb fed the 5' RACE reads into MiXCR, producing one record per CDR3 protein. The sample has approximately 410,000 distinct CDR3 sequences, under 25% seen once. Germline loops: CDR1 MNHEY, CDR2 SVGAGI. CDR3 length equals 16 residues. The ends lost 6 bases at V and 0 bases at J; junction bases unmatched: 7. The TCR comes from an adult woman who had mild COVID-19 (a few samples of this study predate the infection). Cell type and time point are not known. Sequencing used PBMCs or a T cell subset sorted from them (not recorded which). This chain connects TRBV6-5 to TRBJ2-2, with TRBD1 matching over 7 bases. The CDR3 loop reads CASRKPGQTNTGELFF. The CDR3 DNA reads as TGTGCCAGCAGGAAGCCGGGACAGACGAACACCGGGGAGCTGTTTTTT.